This TCR beta chain was captured by sequencing in a study of blood T cell repertoires in COVID-19. Overall study context: The origin of the acute and convalescent COVID-19 samples was the United States, Italy and Spain.

Trimming left V 4 bases short and J 8 bases short, with 17 bases between. This CDR3 comprises 15 residues. The germline gives CDR1 MNHEY, CDR2 SMNVEV (reference sequence). Some clones are missing from TCRdb's copy, which holds only in-frame ones; the method was immunoSEQ multiplex PCR. The table includes 350,000 or so clones, over 85% detected once. The sequencing sample was made of peripheral blood. This chain uses TRBV27 with TRBJ1-4, with D perhaps matching TRBD1 (5 bases). This sequence was found in a woman aged 55-69 years with COVID-19, enrolled during active disease. The CDR3 DNA reads TGTGCCAGCAGTTCTGCGGGGGGTCCTAGGGAAAAACTGTTTTTT. Translating it yields CASSSAGGPREKLFF.